Below, 17 T cell receptor beta chains from the same sample are listed, as sequenced in a study of blood T cells in healthy people across ages. Through a sample-barcoded 5' primer and a J-beta primer mix, a second PCR was run for roughly 7 to 12 cycles. TCRdb called the 5' RACE reads again in MiXCR, with one record for every CDR3 protein. The table includes about 1,400,000 distinct CDR3 sequences, around 39% detected once. The sample taken for sequencing was blood. The receptors shown here come from a woman under 30 in good health.

Turning to this clonotype: Compared with germline, one end of the junction differs, possibly owing to a read error. The rearrangement links TRBV7-2 to TRBJ2-7, with 7 bases aligning to TRBD1. The germline V gene encodes CDR1 SGHTA and CDR2 FQGNSA. This CDR3 region has 14 residues. The CDR3 region is CASSMTGSSCEQYF. The CDR3 nucleotides are TGTGCCAGCAGCATGACAGGGAGCTCCTGCGAGCAGTACTTC.

This clonotype was recorded at least ten times. V is TRBV10-3 and J is TRBJ2-1; 7 nucleotides line up with TRBD1. V lost 7 bases, J lost 5 bases, and 5 bases stayed unmatched. This CDR3 comprises 13 residues. Germline-derived CDR1 and CDR2 are ENHRY and SYGVKD. CDR3: CAITQTGNNEQFF. CDR3 nucleotide sequence: TGTGCCATCACCCAGACAGGGAACAATGAGCAGTTCTTC.

The chain couples TRBV18 to TRBJ1-4; maybe TRBD1 (5 bases). Looked up from germline, CDR1 is KGHSH and CDR2 is LQKENI. V lost 4 bases, J lost 8 bases, and 14 bases lay in between. The length of the CDR3 is 14 residues. The CDR3 nucleotides are TGTGCCAGCTCACGGGACCAAGAGTGGGAAAAACTGTTTTTT. Translation gives CASSRDQEWEKLFF.

The chain joins TRBV29-1 to TRBJ2-1; TRBD2 aligns across 8 bases. In germline, CDR1 is SQVTM, CDR2 ANQGSEA. This CDR3 region has 15 residues. V was clipped by 0 bases and J by 6 bases; unmatched bases: 7. CDR3 loop: CSVEDDREGPNEQFF. In DNA form, the CDR3 reads TGCAGCGTTGAAGATGACCGGGAGGGCCCCAATGAGCAGTTCTTC.

This clonotype was detected a few times. The J gene is TRBJ1-2, the V gene TRBV7-2; TRBD1 is a possible D gene (6 bases). The CDR3 covers 16 residues. CDR1 and CDR2 from the germline V gene are SGHTA and FQGNSA. The V gene lost 4 bases and the J gene lost 4 bases, with 19 bases spanning the gap. CDR3 protein: CASSSHSGGLGYGYTF. The CDR3 DNA is TGTGCCAGCAGCTCGCATTCTGGGGGCCTTGGCTATGGCTACACCTTC.

This clonotype was seen a handful of times. The V call is TRBV9, the J call TRBJ2-7; 14 nucleotides align to TRBD2. V dropped 3 bases and J dropped 4; count of bases not matched to a gene: 12. This CDR3 comprises 18 residues. The germline CDR1 and CDR2 sequences are SGDLS and YYNGEE. CDR3 loop: CASSARGTSGSALYEQYF. The CDR3 DNA sequence: TGTGCCAGCAGCGCCCGAGGGACTAGCGGGAGTGCGTTGTACGAGCAGTACTTC.

V gene TRBV20-1 combines with J gene TRBJ2-7, with 7 bases identical to TRBD1. Germline V gives CDR1 DFQATT, CDR2 SNEGSKA (reference sequence). Trimming at V came to 8 bases and at J to 6 bases, leaving 10 bases not matched to a gene. This CDR3 spans 12 amino acids. DNA for the CDR3: TGCAGTTCTGGACTCCCAGGGGGCGAGCAGTACTTC. Its protein product is CSSGLPGGEQYF.

V and J are TRBV27 and TRBJ2-5; 7 nucleotides agree with TRBD1. This CDR3 is built from 14 residues. CDR1 and CDR2 (germline): MNHEY, SMNVEV (reference sequence). V lost 6 bases and J lost 4; bases outside the gene matches: 8. The CDR3: CASRNHRGRETQYF. The CDR3 bases are TGTGCCAGCAGAAACCACAGGGGCCGAGAGACCCAGTACTTC.

This clonotype was seen only a few times. The gene calls are TRBV5-1 and TRBJ1-2, with D unclear. V was cut by 4 bases and J by 4 bases, with 14 bases left in between. The germline CDR1 and CDR2 sequences are SGHRS and YFSETQ. The CDR3 consists of 14 residues. The CDR3 DNA is TGCGCCAGCAGCCCGGCCACACAGTCCTATGGCTACACCTTC. Protein product: CASSPATQSYGYTF.

The chain has TRBV4-2 and TRBJ1-5; D is ambiguous. The CDR3 contains 15 residues. V lost 0 bases and J 4 bases, leaving 10 bases between the germline ends. The germline V gene encodes CDR1 LGHNA and CDR2 YNFKEQ. The CDR3 reads CASSQDLAINQPQHF. CDR3 bases: TGTGCCAGCAGCCAAGATTTGGCCATTAATCAGCCCCAGCATTTT.

Comment on this clonotype: A much larger clonotype is one base distant, so this may be a read error. The CDR3 DNA reads TGTGCCAGCAGTTTTTGCGCAGATACGCAGTATTTT. Translation gives CASSFCADTQYF. V gene TRBV12-3 or TRBV12-4 combines with J gene TRBJ2-3, with D uncertain. This CDR3 has 12 residues. The ends were cut back, 3 bases at V and 4 bases at J, with 5 bases in the middle.

The chain uses TRBV5-1 and TRBJ2-5, with 8 bases matching TRBD1. The germline CDR1 and CDR2 sequences are SGHRS and YFSETQ. The junction had 5 bases not matched to a gene; V was cut back by 3 bases and J by 1 base. The CDR3 length is 15 residues. CDR3 residues: CASSYRGFIQETQYF. In nucleotides, the CDR3 is TGCGCCAGCAGCTACAGGGGGTTCATCCAAGAGACCCAGTACTTC.

The rearrangement links TRBV2 to TRBJ1-5; tentatively, D is TRBD1 (5 bases). V lost 7 bases and J lost 1, with 14 bases in between. The V gene's germline CDR1 is SNHLY and CDR2 FYNNEI. CDR3 length equals 15 residues. The CDR3 region is CASTRDAFSNQPQHF. CDR3 nucleotides: TGTGCCAGCACCAGGGACGCCTTCAGCAATCAGCCCCAGCATTTT.

V gene TRBV7-9 combines with J gene TRBJ2-1; perhaps D is TRBD1 or TRBD2 (6 bases each). Germline V gene lookup returns CDR1 SEHNR and CDR2 FQNEAQ (reference sequence). The V gene lost 1 base and the J gene lost 0 bases, with 16 bases spanning the gap. The CDR3 is made up of 18 amino acids. CDR3 bases: TGTGCCAGCAGCTTAGGTCGAAAGGGGGGAAACTCCTACAATGAGCAGTTCTTC. This codes for CASSLGRKGGNSYNEQFF.

The V call is TRBV7-2, the J call TRBJ2-7; D may be TRBD1 (7 bases). The V gene's germline CDR1 is SGHTA and CDR2 FQGNSA. The CDR3 loop spans 14 amino acids. V lost 5 bases, J lost 3 bases, and 14 bases lay in between. Here the CDR3 reads CASSRSGGHYEQYF. The CDR3 DNA is TGTGCCAGCAGCCGATCAGGGGGGCACTACGAGCAGTACTTC.

The J gene is TRBJ2-3, the V gene TRBV4-2; 12 bases match TRBD2. The germline CDR1 and CDR2 sequences are LGHNA and YNFKEQ. Germline trimming cut 3 bases from V and 6 bases from J; bases unmatched to any gene: 13. CDR3 size: 18 residues. CDR3 residues: CASSHSGLAGGPWDTQYF. DNA for the CDR3: TGTGCCAGCAGCCATTCCGGGCTAGCGGGAGGGCCTTGGGATACGCAGTATTTT.

This clonotype showed up just a few times. V gene TRBV20-1 combines with J gene TRBJ2-7; the D gene is possibly TRBD1 (6 bases). CDR1 and CDR2 from the germline V gene are DFQATT and SNEGSKA (reference sequence). Trimming shortened V by 5 bases and J by 2 bases, and 19 bases separated the two germline ends. CDR3 length: 15 residues. The DNA of the CDR3 is TGCAGTGCTCGCCCTGCCGACAGGAAAACCTACGAGCAGTACTTC. Protein product: CSARPADRKTYEQYF.